Listed below are T cell receptor beta chains from one sample, sequenced in a study of vaccination and CD4 T cells after COVID-19. Each CDR3 protein is one row after TCRdb ran MiXCR on the PCR reads. The repertoire holds around 15,000 distinct CDR3 sequences, with 75% as singletons. Their cognate antigens are unknown. This material consisted of CD4+ T cells from blood, cultured in vitro, taken after SARS-CoV-2 vaccination. Source of these receptors: a human donor who received a COVID-19 vaccine. CDR3s include the opening cysteine and the closing phenylalanine or tryptophan. The D gene is left open where the match is weak. Clone size appears in some rows only: once, few, many, or a class for an expanded clone.

TRBV20-1,few,-,TRBJ2-5,TGCAGTGCTAGAGGTGTTGGGGGGCCCCTAGAGACCCAGTACTTC,CSARGVGGPLETQYF
TRBV19,few,-,TRBJ1-2,TGTGCCAGTAGTATAGACGGCGGTCCGGCTAACTATGGCTACACCTTC,CASSIDGGPANYGYTF
TRBV6-1,once,-,TRBJ1-1,TGTGCCAGCAGACTGACACCTCCCCAAGAAGCTTTCTTT,CASRLTPPQEAFF
TRBV25-1,-,TRBD1,TRBJ2-7,TGTGCCAGCAGCGGGACAGGGTATGGTAGCGAGCAGTACTTC,CASSGTGYGSEQYF
TRBV7-8,-,-,TRBJ2-7,TGTGCCAGCAGCCCGAGCGGTGACGTGTCGTCCTACGAGCAGTACTTC,CASSPSGDVSSYEQYF
TRBV10-3,-,-,TRBJ1-6,TGTGCCATCAGTGTAGGCAGCAATTCACCCCTCCACTTT,CAISVGSNSPLHF
TRBV2,medium-sized,TRBD1,TRBJ1-5,TGTGCCAGCAGTGAAGGGACAGGGGGAGGGTGGGGCAATCAGCCCCAGCATTTT,CASSEGTGGGWGNQPQHF
TRBV19,-,-,TRBJ1-1,TGTGCCAGTAGTATCAGGGGGAACACTGAAGCTTTCTTT,CASSIRGNTEAFF
TRBV30,-,-,TRBJ2-7,TGTGCCTGGACCTCAGGGGGGCAGAGTTTGTACTTC,CAWTSGGQSLYF
TRBV11-2,few,-,TRBJ1-1,TGTGCCAGCAGGCTCGCATCAGGATCAGCTTTCTTT,CASRLASGSAFF
TRBV2,-,TRBD1,TRBJ1-2,TGTGCCAGCAGACTGGACAGGGGGTATGGCTACACCTTC,CASRLDRGYGYTF
TRBV19,-,TRBD1,TRBJ1-2,TGTGCCAGTATCCCCCCGGGGACAGGAACTAACTATGGCTACACCTTC,CASIPPGTGTNYGYTF
TRBV30,-,TRBD1,TRBJ1-2,TGTGCCGGATCAGGGGGGGAGAACTATGGCTACACCTTC,CAGSGGENYGYTF
TRBV20-1,-,-,TRBJ1-3,TGCAGTGCTAGGTCACACTCTACTGGAAACACCATATATTTT,CSARSHSTGNTIYF
TRBV10-3,-,TRBD1,TRBJ2-7,TGTGCCATCAATCGGGGACAGACTTACGAGCAGTACTTC,CAINRGQTYEQYF
TRBV12-3/TRBV12-4,-,TRBD2,TRBJ2-3,TGTGCCAGCAGTCCATCAGAAACTAGCGGGGGCACAGATACGCAGTATTTT,CASSPSETSGGTDTQYF
TRBV12-3/TRBV12-4,-,-,TRBJ2-2,TGTGCCAGCACCCCATGGAGGGGGGCCTCCGGGGAGCTGTTTTTT,CASTPWRGASGELFF
TRBV5-1,-,TRBD1,TRBJ1-1,TGCGCCAGCAGCCTCAAGACAGGGAGGAACACTGAAGCTTTCTTT,CASSLKTGRNTEAFF
TRBV20-1,-,TRBD1,TRBJ2-3,TGCAGTGCCGGCCGGGACAGGGCGACCGATACGCAGTATTTT,CSAGRDRATDTQYF
TRBV6-5,-,TRBD1,TRBJ1-5,TGTGCCAGCAGTTACGGGGGACAGAATAATCAGCCCCAGCATTTT,CASSYGGQNNQPQHF
TRBV6-2/TRBV6-3,-,TRBD1,TRBJ1-2,TGTGCCAGCAGGACCACCGGACAGGGGGACTATGGCTACACCTTC,CASRTTGQGDYGYTF
TRBV15,-,-,TRBJ1-1,TGTGCCACCAGCAGAGTTATGAACACTGAAGCTTTCTTT,CATSRVMNTEAFF
TRBV20-1,-,TRBD1,TRBJ1-2,TGCAGTGCTAGAGATCAGAGACAGGGGGCTTATGGCTACACCTTC,CSARDQRQGAYGYTF
TRBV6-1,-,-,TRBJ1-2,TGTGCCAGCAGTCCAGAGGGCTATGGCTACACCTTC,CASSPEGYGYTF